The 24 T cell receptor beta chains in this list originate from one sample, sequenced in a study of shared clonotypes between healthy human individuals (dated by TCRdb to 2019 to 2021). Libraries came from the immunoSEQ multiplex PCR assay. TCRdb re-hosts the immuneACCESS table, in-frame sequences only. Its copies lack some clones; in the studies checked, an unresolved V gene accounts for under half of them, and the cause for the rest is not known. The sample table shows around 1 million clones, and around three quarters are seen once. The top ten clones comprise approximately 1.5% of the sample. Sequences were obtained from memory CD4+ T cells sorted from blood. In the paper's terms, the cell subset or site label means: CD45RA-negative fraction. Receptor source: a man younger than 30 in good health.

This rearrangement joins TRBV5-1 to TRBJ2-3; maybe TRBD2 (7 bases). V was cut by 5 bases and J by 1 base, with 14 bases left in between. This CDR3 is built from 15 residues. The germline V gene has CDR1 SGHRS and CDR2 YFSETQ. The chain's CDR3 is CASRGGGRGTDTQYF. CDR3 bases: TGCGCCAGCAGGGGCGGGGGCCGGGGCACAGATACGCAGTATTTT.

The chain recombines TRBV18 with TRBJ1-5; no clear D gene. Trimming removed 4 bases from V and 5 bases from J, with 9 bases in between. Germline CDR1 reads KGHSH; CDR2 reads LQKENI. The CDR3 sequence is 13 residues long. The CDR3 bases are TGTGCCAGCTCACTGAAAGAGGATCAGCCCCAGCATTTT. Translating gives CASSLKEDQPQHF.

The V call is TRBV27, the J call TRBJ2-6; D might be TRBD1 (5 bases). CDR3 length: 17 residues. Trimming stripped 5 bases from V and 0 bases from J, with 14 bases between. CDR1 is MNHEY and CDR2 is SMNVEV in the germline V gene (reference sequence). The chain's CDR3 is CASSRSQGLSGANVLTF. DNA for the CDR3: TGTGCCAGCAGTCGCTCTCAGGGCCTCTCTGGGGCCAACGTCCTGACTTTC.

In nucleotides, the CDR3 is TGTGCCAGCAGCCAAGAAGGGGACAGGGACTCTGAAAAACTGTTTTTT. Translating gives CASSQEGDRDSEKLFF. The V gene is TRBV14, the J gene TRBJ1-4, with 9 bases that match TRBD1. Germline V gene lookup returns CDR1 SGHDN and CDR2 FVKESK. Trimming removed 0 bases from V and 7 bases from J; junction bases left unmatched: 6. The CDR3 consists of 16 residues.

V gene TRBV1 combines with J gene TRBJ2-3. TRBV1 is designated a pseudogene. This CDR3 spans 15 amino acids. CDR3 sequence: CTSSQEWAGTDTQYF. CDR3 in DNA: TGCACCAGCAGCCAAGAATGGGCGGGCACAGATACGCAGTATTTT.

This clone was counted once. The J gene is TRBJ2-7, the V gene TRBV21-1; the D call in the table, TRBD1, was not verified against the DNA. TRBV21-1 is a recognized pseudogene. The CDR3 is 15 residues long. The CDR3 DNA sequence: TGTGCCAGCAGCAAAACACACAGCAGCTCCTACGAGCAGTACTTC. This translates into CASSKTHSSSYEQYF.

The V gene is TRBV6-1, the J gene TRBJ1-3, with 7 bases fitting TRBD1. The V gene end was trimmed by 6 bases and the J gene end by 0 bases; junction bases not matched to a gene: 5. This CDR3 comprises 15 residues. Germline V CDR1 and CDR2: MNHNS, SASEGT. The CDR3 loop reads CASSRGQASGNTIYF. CDR3 bases: TGTGCCAGCAGCCGCGGACAGGCCTCTGGAAACACCATATATTTT.

This sequence joins TRBV11-2 and TRBJ2-1, with TRBD2 matching over 14 bases. The CDR3 totals 15 residues. After removal of 7 bases from V and 8 bases from J, the junction contained 7 bases not matched to a gene. Germline loops: CDR1 SGHAT, CDR2 FQNNGV. CDR3 sequence: CASNRLAGGPHEQFF. The CDR3 nucleotides read TGTGCCAGCAACCGACTAGCGGGGGGGCCGCATGAGCAGTTCTTC. Full variable domain (outside the CDR3, taken from reference TRBV11-2 and TRBJ2-1): EAGVAQSPRYKIIEKRQSVAFWCNPISGHATLYWYQQILGQGPKLLIQFQNNGVVDDSQLPKDRFSAERLKGVDSTLKIQPAKLEDSAVYLCASNRLAGGPHEQFFGPGTRLTVL.

The table lists this clone with a few counts. V and J are TRBV27 and TRBJ2-2, with 7 bases aligning to TRBD2. CDR1 MNHEY and CDR2 SMNVEV come from the germline V gene (reference sequence). The junction had 14 bases not matched to a gene; V was cut back by 5 bases and J by 8 bases. CDR3 length equals 16 residues. The CDR3 nucleotides are TGTGCCAGCAGTCCGCCGCGGGGCGGGGGTCAGGGGGAGCTGTTTTTT. Encoded protein: CASSPPRGGGQGELFF.

The V gene is TRBV5-1, the J gene TRBJ2-3, with 12 positions matching TRBD2. Germline CDR1 and CDR2: SGHRS and YFSETQ. The V gene end was trimmed by 4 bases and the J gene end by 2 bases; junction bases not matched to a gene: 8. This CDR3 is 17 amino acids long. The CDR3 DNA reads TGCGCCAGCAGCGAAACTAGCGGGAGGCCCCACACAGATACGCAGTATTTT. It yields the protein CASSETSGRPHTDTQYF. The whole variable domain, filled in from reference TRBV5-1 and TRBJ2-3, reads KAGVTQTPRYLIKTRGQQVTLSCSPISGHRSVSWYQQTPGQGLQFLFEYFSETQRNKGNFPGRFSGRQFSNSRSEMNVSTLELGDSALYLCASSETSGRPHTDTQYFGPGTRLTVL.

J is TRBJ2-7 and V is TRBV7-9; 9 nucleotides line up with TRBD2. V was clipped by 4 bases and J by 4 bases; unmatched bases: 8. Per the germline V gene, CDR1 is SEHNR and CDR2 is FQNEAQ (reference sequence). The CDR3 contains 15 residues. The CDR3: CASSSRLAAEYEQYF. The CDR3 nucleotides are TGTGCCAGCAGCTCGCGACTAGCGGCAGAGTACGAGCAGTACTTC.

This chain uses TRBV25-1 with TRBJ1-4; D might be TRBD1 (5 bases). Germline CDR1 reads MGHDK; CDR2 reads SYGVNS. Trimming removed 2 bases from V and 4 bases from J, with 11 bases in between. This CDR3 spans 15 amino acids. CDR3 amino acids: CASSEKGSGNEKLFF. CDR3 nucleotide sequence: TGTGCCAGCAGTGAAAAGGGGTCGGGTAATGAAAAACTGTTTTTT.

V gene TRBV7-2 combines with J gene TRBJ1-4; 9 nucleotides agree with TRBD1. CDR1 and CDR2 (germline): SGHTA, FQGNSA. V was pared by 3 bases and J by 9 bases, with 5 bases of the junction left unmatched. This CDR3 is built from 14 residues. This CDR3 reads CASSFGTGRQKLFF. CDR3 bases: TGTGCCAGCAGCTTCGGGACAGGGAGGCAAAAACTGTTTTTT.

This clone was seen only once. The chain recombines TRBV5-6 with TRBJ2-7; D is unclear. V gave up 5 bases and J gave up 2 bases, with 17 bases separating them. The CDR3 length is 15 residues. Germline lookup yields CDR1 SGHDT and CDR2 YYEEEE. The CDR3 region has the DNA TGTGCCAGCAGTTCGAAAAATGACCCCGCCTACGAGCAGTACTTC. This gives the protein CASSSKNDPAYEQYF.

This rearrangement joins TRBV7-9 to TRBJ1-2; 7 bases align to TRBD1. The V and J ends lost 3 bases and 3 bases, in that order; junction bases with no gene match: 1. Germline CDR1 is SEHNR and CDR2 is FQNEAQ (reference sequence). This CDR3 has 13 residues. CDR3 sequence: CASSFDRDYGYTF. The DNA of the CDR3 is TGTGCCAGCAGCTTCGACAGGGACTATGGCTACACCTTC.

The J gene is TRBJ1-6, the V gene TRBV5-1, with 7 bases identical to TRBD1. CDR1 SGHRS and CDR2 YFSETQ come from the germline V gene. The ends lost 3 bases at V and 8 bases at J; junction bases unmatched: 5. The CDR3 consists of 14 residues. The CDR3 sequence is CASSSRQGDSPLHF. The CDR3 bases are TGCGCCAGCAGCTCCCGACAGGGTGATTCACCCCTCCACTTT.

Many counts were recorded for this clone. Other DNA sequences within the sample encode an identical CDR3. CDR3 bases: TGTGCCAGCAGCTTAGACAATTCACCCCTCCACTTT. Protein sequence: CASSLDNSPLHF. This rearrangement joins TRBV7-9 to TRBJ1-6; D is undetermined. CDR3 length equals 12 residues. Germline CDR1 and CDR2: SEHNR and FQNEAQ (reference sequence). The V and J ends lost 1 base and 7 bases respectively, with 2 bases between them.

Worth noting for this clone: Different DNA sequences within this sample yield the same CDR3. The rearrangement uses TRBV18 and TRBJ1-3, with TRBD1 as a possible D gene (6 bases). In germline, CDR1 is KGHSH, CDR2 LQKENI. The CDR3 is 14 amino acids. Trimming stripped 6 bases from V and 0 bases from J, with 9 bases between. Here the CDR3 DNA reads TGTGCCAGCTCCTCGGACAGCTCTGGAAACACCATATATTTT. Protein sequence: CASSSDSSGNTIYF.

The V gene is TRBV2, the J gene TRBJ2-7; 7 positions agree with TRBD1. Germline assignment: CDR1 SNHLY and CDR2 FYNNEI. J was trimmed by 6 bases and V by 6 bases; bases with no gene match: 8. There are 13 residues in the CDR3. This chain's CDR3 is CASRDRFLGEQYF. CDR3 DNA sequence: TGTGCCAGCAGGGACAGGTTTTTGGGCGAGCAGTACTTC.

The chain uses TRBV28 and TRBJ1-2; no firm D call. This CDR3 has 12 amino acids. Germline V gene data show CDR1 as MDHEN and CDR2 as SYDVKM. V lost 5 bases to trimming and J lost 7 bases, with 11 bases between them. The DNA of the CDR3 is TGTGCCAGCAGTCCGAGACGGCCTGGCTACACCTTC. It codes for CASSPRRPGYTF.

The chain carries TRBV7-9 and TRBJ2-7, with 9 bases matching TRBD1. V dropped 5 bases and J dropped 7; count of bases not matched to a gene: 15. Germline loops: CDR1 SEHNR, CDR2 FQNEAQ (reference sequence). This CDR3 has 16 residues. This CDR3 is CASSPSLRDRALEQYF. The DNA of the CDR3 is TGTGCCAGCAGCCCCTCCCTCAGGGACAGGGCACTGGAGCAGTACTTC.

The chain uses TRBV18 and TRBJ2-5; TRBD1 might be the D (5 bases). Germline V gives CDR1 KGHSH, CDR2 LQKENI. V was pared by 3 bases and J by 6 bases, with 23 bases between. The CDR3 covers 17 residues. The chain's CDR3 is CASSPQGTGSGRQTQYF. The CDR3 DNA is TGTGCCAGCTCACCCCAGGGCACCGGCTCCGGAAGGCAGACCCAGTACTTC.

This chain joins TRBV6-6 and TRBJ2-7; the D call may be TRBD1 or TRBD2 (5 bases each). V was shortened by 5 bases and J by 0 bases, with 17 bases between the two germline ends. The CDR3 length is 16 residues. In germline, CDR1 is MNHNY, CDR2 SVGAGI (reference sequence). CDR3 protein: CASSMGPSGTSYEQYF. The CDR3 DNA reads TGTGCCAGCAGTATGGGCCCCTCTGGGACCTCCTACGAGCAGTACTTC.

This clone showed up just once. This chain connects TRBV27 to TRBJ2-5; 9 positions match TRBD2. With 5 bases clipped from V and 6 bases from J, the junction kept 7 bases outside the gene matches. The CDR3 is made up of 14 amino acids. Germline V gene data show CDR1 as MNHEY and CDR2 as SMNVEV (reference sequence). CDR3 region: CASSPSGTIKTQYF. The CDR3 DNA follows: TGTGCCAGCAGTCCTAGCGGGACGATAAAGACCCAGTACTTC.